A selection of T cell receptor beta chains follows, all from one sample in a study of vaccination and CD4 T cells after COVID-19. A single record per CDR3 protein comes from TCRdb applying MiXCR to the PCR reads. The sample consists of more than 10,000 distinct CDR3 sequences, approximately 46% of them appearing once. For these TCRs, the target antigens are not known. The sequenced sample consisted of CD4+ T cells from blood, cultured in vitro. These receptors all come from a human donor who had recovered from COVID-19. The CDR3 runs from the conserved cysteine through the conserved F or W. A D gene is named only where the DNA matches it firmly. Size values are once, few and many counts, or a class for expanded clones, and some rows have none.

12	NA	NA	TRBV19	TRBJ1-1	TGTGCCAGTAGCCAGACAGCTTATGAAGCTTTCTTT	CASSQTAYEAFF
14	NA	NA	TRBV20-1	TRBJ2-7	TGCAGTGCTAGAGAAGCCAGAAGCTCCTACGAGCAGTACTTC	CSAREARSSYEQYF
12	NA	NA	TRBV12-2	TRBJ2-2	TGTGCAAGTCGCTTAAAGACCGGGGAGCTGTTTTTT	CASRLKTGELFF
15	NA	TRBD2	TRBV7-8	TRBJ2-5	TGTGCCAGCAGCTTAGGACTAGCGGGAGTGAAGACCCAGTACTTC	CASSLGLAGVKTQYF
16	few	TRBD1	TRBV15	TRBJ2-2	TGTGCCACCAGCAGAAAAGGACAGGGGGCAACCGGGGAGCTGTTTTTT	CATSRKGQGATGELFF
14	once	NA	TRBV19	TRBJ2-1	TGTGCCAGTAGTATGGAATCCCACTACAATGAGCAGTTCTTC	CASSMESHYNEQFF
17	NA	NA	TRBV15	TRBJ1-5	TGTGCCACCAGCAGAGATCGGGGGGGCCGAGGGAATCAGCCCCAGCATTTT	CATSRDRGGRGNQPQHF
13	once	NA	TRBV5-5	TRBJ1-1	TGTGCCAGCAGCCCGCTGAGGTCCCTTTCAGCTTTCTTT	CASSPLRSLSAFF
15	NA	NA	TRBV27	TRBJ1-5	TGTGCCAGCAGTATATCCGACAGGAAAAATCAGCCCCAGCATTTT	CASSISDRKNQPQHF
17	NA	TRBD2	TRBV11-3	TRBJ2-1	TGTGCCAGCAGCTACAGGGGGGCTAGCGGGAGGGCAGGGGAGCAGTTCTTC	CASSYRGASGRAGEQFF
20	NA	TRBD2	TRBV5-1	TRBJ2-3	TGCGCCAGCAGCCTACCCACCGGGACTAGCGCCGCCCCCATCACAGATACGCAGTATTTT	CASSLPTGTSAAPITDTQYF
14	NA	TRBD1	TRBV2	TRBJ1-1	TGTGCCAGCAGCCGCCGGACAGGGAACACTGAAGCTTTCTTT	CASSRRTGNTEAFF
15	few	TRBD1	TRBV5-1	TRBJ1-2	TGCGCCAGCAGCTTGCCAGGGGGCGCAAGGTATGGCTACACCTTC	CASSLPGGARYGYTF
15	NA	TRBD2	TRBV6-1	TRBJ2-5	TGTGCCAGCAGGCTCGGACTAGCGGAGCAAGAGACCCAGTACTTC	CASRLGLAEQETQYF
14	few	TRBD2	TRBV20-1	TRBJ2-4	TGCAGTGCCCTCGGGACTAGCGGGAGTGACATTCAGTACTTC	CSALGTSGSDIQYF
16	NA	NA	TRBV7-8	TRBJ2-4	TGTGCCAGCAGCTTAGGACAGTTGTTAGCCAAAAACATTCAGTACTTC	CASSLGQLLAKNIQYF
15	few	NA	TRBV20-1	TRBJ2-7	TGCAGTGCTAGTGGGGTAGCGGTCCACCACTACGAGCAGTACTTC	CSASGVAVHHYEQYF
13	NA	TRBD2	TRBV5-1	TRBJ2-1	TGCGCCAGCACCTCAAGCGGAGCGGGACGGCAGTTCTTC	CASTSSGAGRQFF
12	few	NA	TRBV29-1	TRBJ1-1	TGCAGCGTCGACAGGCCCGGGTCTGAAGCTTTCTTT	CSVDRPGSEAFF
13	once	TRBD1	TRBV28	TRBJ2-5	TGTGCCAGCAGCCGACAGGGGAGAAAGACCCAGTACTTC	CASSRQGRKTQYF
14	NA	TRBD1	TRBV6-2/TRBV6-3	TRBJ2-5	TGTGCCAGCAGCCCTACAGGGGAAGGAGAGACCCAGTACTTC	CASSPTGEGETQYF
15	once	TRBD1	TRBV11-1	TRBJ2-1	TGTGCCAGCAGCTTGGACAGGGAAGCTTTCGATGAGCAGTTCTTC	CASSLDREAFDEQFF
17	once	NA	TRBV27	TRBJ2-2	TGTGCCAGCAGTCCCCTAGGGAGCTGGACGAACACCGGGGAGCTGTTTTTT	CASSPLGSWTNTGELFF
15	NA	NA	TRBV15	TRBJ2-1	TGTGCCACCAGCAGAGATATGGGTAACTACAATGAGCAGTTCTTC	CATSRDMGNYNEQFF
13	few	NA	TRBV20-1	TRBJ1-5	TGCAGTGCTAGAGGACAGCAATATCAGCCCCAGCATTTT	CSARGQQYQPQHF
18	NA	TRBD1	TRBV7-9	TRBJ1-5	TGTGCCAGCAGCCCGGGACAGGGGGACCGCTATAGCAATCAGCCCCAGCATTTT	CASSPGQGDRYSNQPQHF
13	few	NA	TRBV6-1	TRBJ1-1	TGTGCCAGCAGTGAAAGGGGGAACACTGAAGCTTTCTTT	CASSERGNTEAFF
11	NA	NA	TRBV23-1	TRBJ2-1	TGCGCCAGCAGTCAGGGGGATGAGCAGTTCTTC	CASSQGDEQFF
12	NA	NA	TRBV19	TRBJ1-1	TGTGCCAGTAGTATCGCAGAGTCTCAAGCTTTCTTT	CASSIAESQAFF
13	NA	NA	TRBV6-1	TRBJ2-7	TGTGCCAGCAGCACAAAGGGGTACTACGAGCAGTACTTC	CASSTKGYYEQYF
14	once	NA	TRBV5-1	TRBJ1-6	TGCGCCAGCAGCCCGGGCGGCAGTAATTCACCCCTCCACTTT	CASSPGGSNSPLHF
17	NA	TRBD2	TRBV10-1	TRBJ2-1	TGCGCCAGCAGTGAAATCCCTCTAGCGGGGGGGAACAATGAGCAGTTCTTC	CASSEIPLAGGNNEQFF
12	NA	NA	TRBV6-7	TRBJ1-4	TGTGCCAGCAATCGGGCCGATGAAAAACTGTTTTTT	CASNRADEKLFF
13	NA	NA	TRBV29-1	TRBJ2-7	TGCAGCATAGGACAGGTGGGAGGCTACGAGCAGTACTTC	CSIGQVGGYEQYF
12	once	NA	TRBV20-1	TRBJ2-5	TGCAGTGCTAGTAGGACAGAAGAGACCCAGTACTTC	CSASRTEETQYF
14	NA	NA	TRBV12-3/TRBV12-4	TRBJ1-5	TGTGCCAGCAGTGAGAGACCGGACGTTAAGCCCCAGCATTTT	CASSERPDVKPQHF
15	NA	TRBD2	TRBV20-1	TRBJ2-1	TGCAGTGCTAGAGATCCTAGCGGGAATGGGAATGAGCAGTTCTTC	CSARDPSGNGNEQFF
13	NA	NA	TRBV20-1	TRBJ2-7	TGCAGTGCTAGAGAAGGGGCCAGGCTGGAGCAGTACTTC	CSAREGARLEQYF
14	few	TRBD2	TRBV11-2	TRBJ2-5	TGTGCCAGCAGCCCCCCGCTAGCGGGAGAGACCCAGTACTTC	CASSPPLAGETQYF
17	NA	TRBD1	TRBV20-1	TRBJ1-1	TGCAGTGCTAGAGACCGTCGGATCGGGACAGGGACCACTGAAGCTTTCTTT	CSARDRRIGTGTTEAFF
16	few	TRBD1	TRBV28	TRBJ2-7	TGTGCCAGCAGCACACCGGGACAGGGAAAAACCTACGAGCAGTACTTC	CASSTPGQGKTYEQYF
14	NA	TRBD1	TRBV20-1	TRBJ1-5	TGCAGTGCTAGAGTGGGGACAGGGGCCCAGCCCCAGCATTTT	CSARVGTGAQPQHF
12	NA	NA	TRBV30	TRBJ2-1	TGTGCCTGGAGTTATCTGGGTTATGAGCAGTTCTTC	CAWSYLGYEQFF
21	NA	TRBD1	TRBV20-1	TRBJ1-4	TGCAGTGCTTCTCGCATCCCCGGACAGGGTAATCCTAGTGCCACTAATGAAAAACTGTTTTTT	CSASRIPGQGNPSATNEKLFF
13	NA	NA	TRBV20-1	TRBJ2-4	TGCAGTGCTAAGAGGGGAGCCAAAAACATTCAGTACTTC	CSAKRGAKNIQYF
13	NA	NA	TRBV10-2	TRBJ1-6	TGCGCCAGCAGTGGGAGGGGGGATTCACCCCTCCACTTT	CASSGRGDSPLHF
15	NA	TRBD1	TRBV28	TRBJ1-5	TGTGCCAGCAGTCCGTCGGGACAGGGGGCTCAGCCCCAGCATTTT	CASSPSGQGAQPQHF
18	NA	TRBD2	TRBV2	TRBJ2-7	TGTGCCAGCAGTGATACGGTAGCGGGAGGCCCCCCGGCGGACGAGCAGTACTTC	CASSDTVAGGPPADEQYF
15	few	TRBD1	TRBV7-9	TRBJ2-7	TGTGCCAGCAGCTTAATTACGACAGGGTCCTACGAGCAGTACTTC	CASSLITTGSYEQYF